Given below is one T cell receptor beta chain in context. Its specificity is unknown. The authors ran a second PCR of 7 to 11 cycles using a sample-barcoded 5' primer and a J-beta primer mix. In TCRdb, the 5' RACE reads were re-called with MiXCR into one record per CDR3 protein. The sample yields around 1.1 million distinct CDR3 sequences, less than 45% seen once. The data are from a study of blood T cells in healthy people across ages. General observations from the study: Strongly correlated with naive T cell percentage was TCR beta diversity.

Total RNA extraction produced at least 5 micrograms (per sample) for the study. The sequence was obtained from a young man in good health. Sequencing used blood.

In nucleotides, the CDR3 is TGTGCCAGCAGCTCTAGCACGACCGGTTTTTTGGAGCAGTACTTC. This translates into CASSSSTTGFLEQYF. The J gene is TRBJ2-7, the V gene TRBV7-8; D possibly corresponds to TRBD2 (5 bases). The germline V gene has CDR1 SGHVS and CDR2 FQNEAQ. The germline V and J ends were trimmed by 4 bases and 7 bases, with 20 bases remaining between them. The CDR3 totals 15 residues.